Included here is one T cell receptor (beta chain) sequence, with context. Antigen: not known. Use of 60 Vbeta and 13 Jbeta primers characterized the PCR. Some clones are missing from TCRdb's copy, which holds only in-frame ones; the method was immunoSEQ multiplex PCR. The sample lists some 99,000 clones, less than 80% seen once, with roughly 2% in the top ten. CDR1 and CDR2 from the germline V gene are MDHEN and SYDVKM. This CDR3 region has 14 residues. The V gene end was trimmed by 4 bases and the J gene end by 7 bases; junction bases not matched to a gene: 7. The data are from a study of cytomegalovirus exposure and HLA in healthy donors. Study outcomes and limitations: Earlier analysis yielded a pattern in which most TCR beta V segments were productive about 90% or about 30% of the time.

The V and J genes are TRBV28 and TRBJ1-1, with 9 nucleotides matching TRBD1. This sequence originates from a man aged 40-50 years in good health and CMV-seronegative. What was sequenced was PBMCs. This CDR3 is CASSSRTGVNEAFF. In DNA form, the CDR3 reads TGTGCCAGCAGTTCCCGGACAGGGGTCAATGAAGCTTTCTTT.